This T cell receptor beta chain was captured by sequencing in a study of blood T cell repertoires in COVID-19. About the research overall: Collection of acute and convalescent COVID-19 samples took place in the United States, Italy and Spain. Sample material is recorded as cDNA or gDNA derived from T cells, B-cell-depleted T cells, or PBMCs.

CDR3 size: 13 residues. Per germline, CDR1 MNHNY and CDR2 SVGAGI (reference sequence). The V end lost 7 bases, the J end lost 1 base, and 10 bases lay between the germline ends. The data were produced by immunoSEQ multiplex PCR, yet TCRdb's version contains in-frame clones alone and is incomplete. The sample has about 250,000 clones; 86% are singletons. The gene calls are TRBV6-6 and TRBJ1-1; tentative D call: TRBD1 (5 bases). The clonotype comes from a woman at least 80 years old with COVID-19, enrolled during active disease. The sequenced sample was peripheral blood. This chain's CDR3 is CASTAQGNTEAFF. The CDR3 DNA sequence: TGTGCCAGCACGGCTCAGGGGAACACTGAAGCTTTCTTT.